These 2 T cell receptor beta chains were sequenced from one sample in a study of cytomegalovirus exposure and HLA in healthy donors. The PCR ran on 60 Vbeta and 13 Jbeta primers. Clones were sequenced by immunoSEQ multiplex PCR, and TCRdb holds only the in-frame ones, with some missing. The sample holds approximately 280,000 clones; 70% to 90% are singletons and the top ten take around 3.7%. The source material was PBMCs. These receptors were taken from a man aged 35-49 years in good health and CMV-seropositive.

The chain joins TRBV28 to TRBJ2-7; TRBD2 agrees at 8 bases. V shed 7 bases and J 4 bases; nucleotides not matched to a gene: 12. Germline V gives CDR1 MDHEN, CDR2 SYDVKM. This CDR3 has 15 amino acids. As DNA, the CDR3 is TGTGCCAGCACCCCCCAAGTAGCGGGACGGTACGAGCAGTACTTC. Its translation: CASTPQVAGRYEQYF.

The chain links TRBV30 to TRBJ2-7; 8 nucleotides agree with TRBD1. Germline CDR1 reads GTSNPN; CDR2 reads SVGIG (reference sequence). This CDR3 is 13 amino acids long. The V segment lost 5 bases and the J segment 1 base; nucleotides outside the gene matches: 4. The CDR3 bases are TGTGCCTGGTCCGGGACAGGTTCCTACGAGCAGTACTTC. Its translation: CAWSGTGSYEQYF.